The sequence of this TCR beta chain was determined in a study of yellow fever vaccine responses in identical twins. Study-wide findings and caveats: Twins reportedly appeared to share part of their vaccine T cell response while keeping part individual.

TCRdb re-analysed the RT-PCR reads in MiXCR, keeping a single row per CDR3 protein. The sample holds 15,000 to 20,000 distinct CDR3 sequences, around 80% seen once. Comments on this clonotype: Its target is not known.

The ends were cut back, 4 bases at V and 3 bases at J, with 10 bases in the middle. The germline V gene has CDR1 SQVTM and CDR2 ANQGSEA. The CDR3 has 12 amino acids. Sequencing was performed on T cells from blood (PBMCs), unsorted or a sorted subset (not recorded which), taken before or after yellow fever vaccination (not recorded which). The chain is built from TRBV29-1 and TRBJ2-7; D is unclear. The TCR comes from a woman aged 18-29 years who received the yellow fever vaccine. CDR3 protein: CSVGTGIYEQYF. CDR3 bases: TGCAGCGTTGGGACGGGCATCTACGAGCAGTACTTC.